The clone carrying this T cell receptor (beta chain) occurred a few times. Its antigen is not identified. There are 11 residues in the CDR3. The V end was cut by 9 bases, the J end by 1 base, with 7 bases between. CDR1 is LNHDA and CDR2 is SQIVND in the germline V gene (reference sequence). This record belongs to a study of T cell responses to AZD1222 COVID-19 vaccine. General study results and limits: Donors skewed white British and female; clonal diversity was possibly underestimated. Regions 160-218 and 743-854 held dominance among vaccine-associated CD4 TCRs, which spanned spike. Nearly half of unique spike-specific TCRs reportedly avoided B.1.351 and B.1.1.7 mutated regions. Baseline testing showed seropositivity in only 6 or 7 AZD1222 recipients.

Profiling relied on immunoSEQ multiplex PCR, and the TCRdb table lists in-frame clones only, not all of them. The repertoire holds 140,000 or so clones, with roughly 93% as singletons. Source: peripheral blood, taken after recovery from COVID-19. The TCR comes from an adult who had recovered from COVID-19. The chain couples TRBV19 to TRBJ2-7; perhaps TRBD2 as D (6 bases). DNA for the CDR3: TGTGCCAGCGGGAGTTCCTACGAGCAGTACTTC. Protein: CASGSSYEQYF.